These 10 T cell receptor beta chains were all obtained from the same sample, sequenced in a study of regulatory T cells in long-lasting Graves disease. For TCR beta, libraries came from iRepertoire HTBI primers and Arm-PCR of CDR3 regions. In TCRdb, the multiplex PCR reads were re-called with MiXCR into one record per CDR3 protein. The sample has a few hundred thousand distinct CDR3 sequences, roughly 24% seen once. The time point: persistent/refractory GD, antithyroid drugs over 5 years with positive TRAb. After RNA was extracted from PBMCs, the TCR library was made from it. This sample comprised peripheral blood mononuclear cells (PBMCs), obtained when the disease was refractory, from a patient treated with antithyroid drugs. Source of these receptors: a woman between 40 and 50 years old with Graves disease.

This clonotype was detected ten times or more. This chain uses TRBV7-9 with TRBJ2-7; D possibly corresponds to TRBD2 (6 bases). The V and J ends lost 5 bases and 2 bases respectively, with 16 bases between them. Germline lookup yields CDR1 SEHNR and CDR2 FQNEAQ (reference sequence). The CDR3 is 15 amino acids. CDR3 protein: CASSQRADVTYEQYF. In nucleotides, the CDR3 is TGTGCCAGCAGCCAGCGGGCGGATGTAACCTACGAGCAGTACTTC.

This clonotype came up a few times. J is TRBJ1-1 and V is TRBV5-1; D ambiguous. The germline CDR1 and CDR2 sequences are SGHRS and YFSETQ. This CDR3 region has 14 residues. V lost 2 bases to trimming and J lost 2 bases, with 10 bases between them. Written as DNA, the CDR3 is TGCGCCAGCAGCTTCGTAGGAGGAAACACTGAAGCTTTCTTT. Amino acids: CASSFVGGNTEAFF. Drawing the rest from reference TRBV5-1 and TRBJ1-1, the complete variable domain is KAGVTQTPRYLIKTRGQQVTLSCSPISGHRSVSWYQQTPGQGLQFLFEYFSETQRNKGNFPGRFSGRQFSNSRSEMNVSTLELGDSALYLCASSFVGGNTEAFFGQGTRLTVV.

The chain is built from TRBV29-1 and TRBJ2-1; either TRBD1 or TRBD2 may fit D (5 bases each). The CDR3 runs 13 residues. Trimming removed 7 bases from V and 6 bases from J, with 16 bases in between. The germline V gene has CDR1 SQVTM and CDR2 ANQGSEA. CDR3 in amino acids: CSGGFQVVNEQFF. DNA of the CDR3: TGCAGCGGGGGGTTTCAAGTTGTCAATGAGCAGTTCTTC.

This clonotype has a count of ten or more. V gene TRBV15 combines with J gene TRBJ1-1; D not resolved. V lost 1 base and J lost 8, with 14 bases in between. This CDR3 has 14 residues. Germline-derived CDR1 and CDR2 are LNHNV and YYDKDF (reference sequence). The CDR3 DNA sequence: TGTGCCACCAGCAGAGGCGGTTTGGGATACGAAGCTTTCTTT. This codes for CATSRGGLGYEAFF.

A few counts support this clonotype. The V gene is TRBV14, the J gene TRBJ1-6, with D uncertain. The germline gives CDR1 SGHDN, CDR2 FVKESK. Between the trimmed V and J ends, which lost 3 bases and 8 bases, there was a span of 8 bases. The CDR3 is 13 residues long. The CDR3 region has the DNA TGTGCCAGCAGCCAGGGCAGGCATTCACCCCTCCACTTT. Translated, it gives CASSQGRHSPLHF.

This clonotype was found many times. The V gene is TRBV10-2, the J gene TRBJ1-2, with 9 bases matching TRBD1. V shed 7 bases and J 8 bases; nucleotides not matched to a gene: 8. This CDR3 spans 13 amino acids. Germline V CDR1 and CDR2: WSHSY, SAAADI. The CDR3, as DNA: TGCGCCAGCACGGCGGGGACAGGGAACGGCTACACCTTC. It translates to CASTAGTGNGYTF.

This clonotype appeared many times. The rearrangement links TRBV28 to TRBJ1-2; 7 nucleotides line up with TRBD1. CDR1 and CDR2 (germline): MDHEN, SYDVKM. V lost 6 bases and J lost 2; bases outside the gene matches: 6. The CDR3 has 14 amino acids. CDR3 DNA: TGTGCCAGCAGGGGACAGCCGAGAAACTATGGCTACACCTTC. Protein sequence: CASRGQPRNYGYTF.

This clonotype was recorded a few times. J is TRBJ1-2 and V is TRBV7-9; D remains ambiguous. CDR3 length: 15 residues. Germline V lookup: CDR1 SEHNR, CDR2 FQNEAQ (reference sequence). The ends were cut back, 4 bases at V and 6 bases at J, with 18 bases in the middle. CDR3 sequence (DNA): TGTGCCAGCAGCTCACTTAGACGGGGTGTCGATGGCTACACCTTC. This encodes CASSSLRRGVDGYTF.

The chain combines TRBV13 with TRBJ2-5; 13 positions agree with TRBD2. CDR1 PRHDT and CDR2 FYEKMQ come from the germline V gene (reference sequence). V shed 4 bases and J 10 bases; nucleotides not matched to a gene: 12. This CDR3 contains 16 residues. The CDR3 protein is CASSSSRTSGGRDQYF. CDR3 sequence (DNA): TGTGCCAGCAGCTCCTCCAGGACTAGCGGGGGTCGAGACCAGTACTTC. The full variable domain, completed using reference TRBV13 and TRBJ2-5, is AAGVIQSPRHLIKEKRETATLKCYPIPRHDTVYWYQQGPGQDPQFLISFYEKMQSDKGSIPDRFSAQQFSDYHSELNMSSLELGDSALYFCASSSSRTSGGRDQYFGPGTRLLVL.

This clonotype was counted only a few times. V gene TRBV20-1 combines with J gene TRBJ2-7, with D possibly TRBD1 on 5 matching bases. The CDR3 runs 15 residues. V lost 0 bases, J lost 1 base, and 13 bases lay in between. The germline CDR1 and CDR2 sequences are DFQATT and SNEGSKA (reference sequence). The CDR3 loop reads CSARDRTTISYEQYF. CDR3 in DNA: TGCAGTGCTAGAGATCGGACAACCATTTCCTACGAGCAGTACTTC.